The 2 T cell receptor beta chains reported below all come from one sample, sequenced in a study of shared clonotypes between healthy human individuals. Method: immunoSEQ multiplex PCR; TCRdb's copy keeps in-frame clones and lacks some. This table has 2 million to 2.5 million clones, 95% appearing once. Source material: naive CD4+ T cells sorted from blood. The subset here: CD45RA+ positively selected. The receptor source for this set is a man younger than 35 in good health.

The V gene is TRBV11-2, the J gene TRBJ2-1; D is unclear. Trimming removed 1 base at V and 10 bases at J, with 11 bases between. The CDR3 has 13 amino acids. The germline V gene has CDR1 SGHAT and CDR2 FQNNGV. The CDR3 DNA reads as TGTGCCAGCAGCTTAGTTGTGTCAAGAGAGCAGTTCTTC. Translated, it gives CASSLVVSREQFF.

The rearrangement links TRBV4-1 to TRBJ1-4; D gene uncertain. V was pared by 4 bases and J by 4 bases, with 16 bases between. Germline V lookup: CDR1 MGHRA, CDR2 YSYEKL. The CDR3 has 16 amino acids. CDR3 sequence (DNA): TGCGCCAGCAGCCCCTACACCGGGATTGATAATGAAAAACTGTTTTTT. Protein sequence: CASSPYTGIDNEKLFF.